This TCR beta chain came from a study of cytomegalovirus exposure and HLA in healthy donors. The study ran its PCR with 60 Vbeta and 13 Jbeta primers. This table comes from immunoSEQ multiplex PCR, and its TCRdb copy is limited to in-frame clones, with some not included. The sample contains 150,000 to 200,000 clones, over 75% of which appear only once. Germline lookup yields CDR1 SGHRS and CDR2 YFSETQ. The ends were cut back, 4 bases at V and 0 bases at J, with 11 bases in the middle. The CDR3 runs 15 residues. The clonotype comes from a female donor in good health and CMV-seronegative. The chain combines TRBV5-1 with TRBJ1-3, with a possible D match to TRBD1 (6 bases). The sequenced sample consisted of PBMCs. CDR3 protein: CASSLGQSSGNTIYF. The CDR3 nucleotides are TGCGCCAGCAGCCTTGGACAGAGCTCTGGAAACACCATATATTTT.